This T cell receptor (beta chain) was documented in a study of T cell changes during pregnancy in multiple sclerosis. Produced via immunoSEQ multiplex PCR; TCRdb's table is partial and in-frame only. The table shows 45,000 to 70,000 clones, with about 90% occurring only once. This CDR3 is built from 16 residues. Per germline, CDR1 MDHEN and CDR2 SYDVKM. The V gene end was trimmed by 6 bases and the J gene end by 1 base; junction bases not matched to a gene: 7. Sequences were derived from CD4+ T cells from peripheral blood mononuclear cells, sampled after pregnancy. The V gene is TRBV28, the J gene TRBJ1-1; 11 bases agree with TRBD1. The TCR sequence derives from a female donor in good health, enrolled as a control in a pregnancy study. The CDR3 protein is CASRRTGGPQNTEAFF. For the CDR3, the DNA is TGTGCCAGCAGGCGGACAGGGGGCCCCCAGAACACTGAAGCTTTCTTT.